The 24 T cell receptor beta chains listed next were all sequenced from one sample in a study of blood T cell repertoires in COVID-19. Generated by immunoSEQ multiplex PCR, the TCRdb table keeps only in-frame clones and is missing some. In the table there are more than 95,000 clones, roughly four fifths of which are singletons. The sample was peripheral blood. These receptors all come from a woman older than 75 with active or convalescent COVID-19.

The chain couples TRBV10-3 to TRBJ1-5, with D tentatively TRBD1 (5 bases). Trimming pared 10 bases from V and 1 base from J, leaving 14 bases between. The CDR3 length is 14 residues. Per germline, CDR1 ENHRY and CDR2 SYGVKD. In DNA, the CDR3 is TGTGCCACCGGGGACGGAGGGAGCAATCAGCCCCAGCATTTT. This sequence encodes CATGDGGSNQPQHF.

This clone occurred a few times. The chain is built from TRBV16 and TRBJ2-7; 8 bases match TRBD1. The ends lost 2 bases at V and 4 bases at J; junction bases unmatched: 10. CDR3 size: 16 residues. Germline lookup yields CDR1 KGHSY and CDR2 FQNENV. This CDR3 reads CASSQLRRQGAYEQYF. The CDR3 DNA sequence: TGTGCCAGCAGCCAACTGAGGAGGCAGGGGGCATACGAGCAGTACTTC.

The chain recombines TRBV2 with TRBJ1-5; 8 nucleotides line up with TRBD1. The germline CDR1 and CDR2 sequences are SNHLY and FYNNEI. This CDR3 comprises 15 residues. Unmatched junction bases numbered 5, after V lost 5 bases and J lost 2 bases. This CDR3 reads CASSQSDRGNQPQHF. The CDR3 DNA sequence: TGTGCCAGCAGTCAGTCGGACAGGGGCAATCAGCCCCAGCATTTT.

The gene calls are TRBV6-6 and TRBJ2-7, with 8 nucleotides matching TRBD1. Germline V lookup: CDR1 MNHNY, CDR2 SVGAGI (reference sequence). The CDR3 is 13 residues long. Unmatched junction bases numbered 7, after V lost 8 bases and J lost 4 bases. The CDR3 region is CASGTGVQYEQYF. CDR3 DNA sequence: TGTGCCAGCGGGACAGGAGTGCAGTACGAGCAGTACTTC.

Turning to this clone: This sample includes further DNA sequences coding for the same CDR3. The rearrangement links TRBV25-1 to TRBJ2-3, with 14 bases fitting TRBD2. CDR1 and CDR2 (germline): MGHDK, SYGVNS. The junction had 0 bases not matched to a gene; V was cut back by 4 bases and J by 3 bases. The length of the CDR3 is 15 residues. As DNA, the CDR3 is TGTGCCAGCAGTGGGACTAGCGGGGGGACAGATACGCAGTATTTT. Its protein product is CASSGTSGGTDTQYF.

V usage is TRBV14 and J usage is TRBJ1-4, with 10 bases identical to TRBD1. This CDR3 is built from 15 residues. Losses at the gene ends were 4 bases for V and 6 bases for J; bases not matched to a gene: 5. The germline CDR1 and CDR2 sequences are SGHDN and FVKESK. The CDR3 spells CASSPGTGAHEKLFF. CDR3 DNA sequence: TGTGCCAGCAGCCCCGGGACAGGGGCACATGAAAAACTGTTTTTT. The entire variable domain, with the rest obtained from reference TRBV14 and TRBJ1-4, is as follows: EAGVTQFPSHSVIEKGQTVTLRCDPISGHDNLYWYRRVMGKEIKFLLHFVKESKQDESGMPNNRFLAERTGGTYSTLKVQPAELEDSGVYFCASSPGTGAHEKLFFGSGTQLSVL.

V is TRBV29-1 and J is TRBJ1-1; D unresolved. This CDR3 spans 12 amino acids. CDR1 is SQVTM and CDR2 is ANQGSEA in the germline V gene. The ends were cut back, 6 bases at V and 8 bases at J, with 16 bases in the middle. This chain's CDR3 is CSVFPGGLEAFF. CDR3 nucleotide sequence: TGCAGCGTGTTCCCCGGAGGCCTAGAAGCTTTCTTT.

The chain uses TRBV2 and TRBJ1-1; 8 bases line up with TRBD1. CDR3 length equals 14 residues. The V gene end was trimmed by 5 bases and the J gene end by 11 bases; junction bases not matched to a gene: 13. In germline, CDR1 is SNHLY, CDR2 FYNNEI. The CDR3 DNA reads as TGTGCCAGCAGTCTTAACCAGGGGGCGCGAGCGGCTTTCTTT. Translated, it gives CASSLNQGARAAFF.

The genes are TRBV2 and TRBJ1-5; D unclear. The germline V and J ends were trimmed by 5 bases and 0 bases, with 23 bases remaining between them. The CDR3 consists of 19 residues. The germline gives CDR1 SNHLY, CDR2 FYNNEI. This CDR3 is CASSIYGPRAGYSNQPQHF. The CDR3 bases are TGTGCCAGCAGTATTTATGGGCCCCGGGCGGGTTATAGCAATCAGCCCCAGCATTTT.

The chain joins TRBV29-1 to TRBJ2-2; a weak D match, TRBD2 (5 bases). The CDR3 sequence is 12 residues long. CDR1 SQVTM and CDR2 ANQGSEA come from the germline V gene. CDR3 coding DNA: TGCGCCATTGAGAGGGCCGGTGGGGAGCTGTTTTTT. This translates into CAIERAGGELFF.

This chain links TRBV4-3 with TRBJ1-4; D is possibly TRBD1 (6 bases). V lost 0 bases and J lost 1, with 12 bases in between. The V gene's germline CDR1 is LGHNA and CDR2 YSLEER. The CDR3 is 17 amino acids. The DNA of the CDR3 is TGCGCCAGCAGCCAAGATGGTGCGACAGGAACTAATGAAAAACTGTTTTTT. Translated: CASSQDGATGTNEKLFF.

V usage is TRBV24-1 and J usage is TRBJ1-1; tentatively, D is TRBD1 (5 bases). CDR3 length: 21 amino acids. The V gene's germline CDR1 is KGHDR and CDR2 SFDVKD. Trimming took off 1 base at V and 0 bases at J, with 26 bases between the two ends. CDR3 region: CATSDLGVSGHREKMNTEAFF. In nucleotides, the CDR3 is TGTGCCACCAGTGATTTAGGGGTCTCGGGGCATCGGGAGAAGATGAACACTGAAGCTTTCTTT.

A remark on this clone: One end of the junction varies from germline; a read error may be responsible. The chain combines TRBV2 with TRBJ2-3, with TRBD2 as a possible D gene (7 bases). CDR3 length: 15 amino acids. Germline CDR1 and CDR2: SNHLY and FYNNEI. CDR3 nucleotide sequence: TGTGCCAGCAGTGAGGGGGGGGGCCCCACAGGTACGCAGTATTTT. It specifies CASSEGGGPTGTQYF.

This clone has a single count. The CDR3 DNA follows: TGTGCCACCGGGGACAGGGGTAGCAATCAGCCCCAGCATTTT. Translated, it gives CATGDRGSNQPQHF. V is TRBV19 and J is TRBJ1-5; TRBD1 agrees at 10 bases. The junction had 3 bases not matched to a gene; V was cut back by 10 bases and J by 0 bases. Germline loops: CDR1 LNHDA, CDR2 SQIVND (reference sequence). CDR3 length equals 14 residues.

This clone is medium-sized within its sample. The rearrangement links TRBV28 to TRBJ1-2; D might be TRBD1 (6 bases). The V and J ends lost 5 bases and 8 bases respectively, with 12 bases between them. The CDR3 extends over 12 amino acids. CDR1 and CDR2 (germline): MDHEN, SYDVKM. The CDR3 is CASSQGSLGYTF. The CDR3 nucleotides are TGTGCCAGCAGTCAGGGGTCGCTAGGCTACACCTTC.

CDR3 sequence (DNA): TGTGCCAGCAGTTTACAGGGGCAGGGTCAGCCCCAGCATTTT. Translating it yields CASSLQGQGQPQHF. The chain couples TRBV2 to TRBJ1-5; 7 nucleotides line up with TRBD1. This CDR3 is 14 amino acids long. Trimming at V came to 5 bases and at J to 6 bases, leaving 7 bases not matched to a gene. The germline V gene encodes CDR1 SNHLY and CDR2 FYNNEI.

The chain joins TRBV3-1 (or the pseudogene TRBV3-2) to TRBJ2-1; 13 bases agree with TRBD2. The CDR3 is 21 residues long. Trimming at V came to 0 bases and at J to 0 bases, leaving 11 bases not matched to a gene. The germline gives CDR1 LGHDT, CDR2 YNNKEL (reference sequence). CDR3 loop: CASSQEGPTSGGPSSYNEQFF. In nucleotides, the CDR3 is TGTGCCAGCAGCCAAGAAGGGCCGACTAGCGGGGGGCCGAGCTCCTACAATGAGCAGTTCTTC.

J is TRBJ2-7 and V is TRBV28; 8 bases match TRBD2. With 2 bases clipped from V and 4 bases from J, the junction kept 7 bases outside the gene matches. Looked up from germline, CDR1 is MDHEN and CDR2 is SYDVKM. The CDR3 has 15 residues. CDR3 region: CASSLPGLGLYEQYF. DNA for the CDR3: TGTGCCAGCAGTTTACCGGGACTAGGTTTATACGAGCAGTACTTC. The full variable domain, completed using reference TRBV28 and TRBJ2-7, is DVKVTQSSRYLVKRTGEKVFLECVQDMDHENMFWYRQDPGLGLRLIYFSYDVKMKEKGDIPEGYSVSREKKERFSLILESASTNQTSMYLCASSLPGLGLYEQYFGPGTRLTVT.

This clone was picked up a small number of times. The rearrangement uses TRBV3-1 (or the pseudogene TRBV3-2) and TRBJ1-5, with D unresolved. Trimming pared 0 bases from V and 4 bases from J, leaving 4 bases between. Germline CDR1 is LGHDT and CDR2 is YNNKEL (reference sequence). The CDR3 is 13 amino acids. The CDR3 here is CASSQDHNQPQHF. The CDR3 region has the DNA TGTGCCAGCAGCCAAGACCATAATCAGCCCCAGCATTTT.

The V and J genes are TRBV27 and TRBJ2-3; the match to TRBD2 covers 12 bases. With V trimmed by 4 bases and J by 5 bases, 13 bases remained unmatched. There are 18 residues in the CDR3. CDR1 and CDR2 (germline): MNHEY, SMNVEV (reference sequence). CDR3 sequence reads: CASSSAPSGRALVDTQYF. Here the CDR3 DNA reads TGTGCCAGCAGTTCTGCCCCTAGCGGGAGGGCCCTCGTAGATACGCAGTATTTT.

The V call is TRBV29-1, the J call TRBJ2-2; the match to TRBD1 covers 8 bases. The germline gives CDR1 SQVTM, CDR2 ANQGSEA. CDR3 size: 13 residues. The V segment lost 4 bases and the J segment 5 bases; nucleotides outside the gene matches: 3. CDR3 in amino acids: CSVGQGNTGELFF. The CDR3 nucleotides are TGCAGCGTTGGACAGGGGAATACCGGGGAGCTGTTTTTT.

The genes are TRBV6-5 and TRBJ1-2; D perhaps matches TRBD1 (6 bases). V lost 11 bases and J 7 bases, leaving 20 bases between the germline ends. CDR3 size: 13 residues. In germline, CDR1 is MNHEY, CDR2 SVGAGI. The CDR3 DNA follows: TGTGCCGTGAGACAGGCCCTAAGGATTGGCTACACCTTC. It encodes CAVRQALRIGYTF.

V gene TRBV3-1 (or the pseudogene TRBV3-2) combines with J gene TRBJ2-1; 9 nucleotides line up with TRBD2. This CDR3 is built from 16 residues. Unmatched junction bases numbered 7, after V lost 0 bases and J lost 7 bases. Germline V gene lookup returns CDR1 LGHDT and CDR2 YNNKEL (reference sequence). DNA of the CDR3: TGTGCCAGCAGCCAAGATTGGGCTAGCGGGGTGAATGAGCAGTTCTTC. This translates into CASSQDWASGVNEQFF.

This clone was seen only a few times. V and J are TRBV4-1 and TRBJ2-7; no definite D call. Germline loops: CDR1 MGHRA, CDR2 YSYEKL. The CDR3 is 14 amino acids. V lost 4 bases to trimming and J lost 2 bases, with 12 bases between them. CDR3 nucleotide sequence: TGCGCCAGCAGCCGGAACTACGAGACCTACGAGCAGTACTTC. Encoded protein: CASSRNYETYEQYF.